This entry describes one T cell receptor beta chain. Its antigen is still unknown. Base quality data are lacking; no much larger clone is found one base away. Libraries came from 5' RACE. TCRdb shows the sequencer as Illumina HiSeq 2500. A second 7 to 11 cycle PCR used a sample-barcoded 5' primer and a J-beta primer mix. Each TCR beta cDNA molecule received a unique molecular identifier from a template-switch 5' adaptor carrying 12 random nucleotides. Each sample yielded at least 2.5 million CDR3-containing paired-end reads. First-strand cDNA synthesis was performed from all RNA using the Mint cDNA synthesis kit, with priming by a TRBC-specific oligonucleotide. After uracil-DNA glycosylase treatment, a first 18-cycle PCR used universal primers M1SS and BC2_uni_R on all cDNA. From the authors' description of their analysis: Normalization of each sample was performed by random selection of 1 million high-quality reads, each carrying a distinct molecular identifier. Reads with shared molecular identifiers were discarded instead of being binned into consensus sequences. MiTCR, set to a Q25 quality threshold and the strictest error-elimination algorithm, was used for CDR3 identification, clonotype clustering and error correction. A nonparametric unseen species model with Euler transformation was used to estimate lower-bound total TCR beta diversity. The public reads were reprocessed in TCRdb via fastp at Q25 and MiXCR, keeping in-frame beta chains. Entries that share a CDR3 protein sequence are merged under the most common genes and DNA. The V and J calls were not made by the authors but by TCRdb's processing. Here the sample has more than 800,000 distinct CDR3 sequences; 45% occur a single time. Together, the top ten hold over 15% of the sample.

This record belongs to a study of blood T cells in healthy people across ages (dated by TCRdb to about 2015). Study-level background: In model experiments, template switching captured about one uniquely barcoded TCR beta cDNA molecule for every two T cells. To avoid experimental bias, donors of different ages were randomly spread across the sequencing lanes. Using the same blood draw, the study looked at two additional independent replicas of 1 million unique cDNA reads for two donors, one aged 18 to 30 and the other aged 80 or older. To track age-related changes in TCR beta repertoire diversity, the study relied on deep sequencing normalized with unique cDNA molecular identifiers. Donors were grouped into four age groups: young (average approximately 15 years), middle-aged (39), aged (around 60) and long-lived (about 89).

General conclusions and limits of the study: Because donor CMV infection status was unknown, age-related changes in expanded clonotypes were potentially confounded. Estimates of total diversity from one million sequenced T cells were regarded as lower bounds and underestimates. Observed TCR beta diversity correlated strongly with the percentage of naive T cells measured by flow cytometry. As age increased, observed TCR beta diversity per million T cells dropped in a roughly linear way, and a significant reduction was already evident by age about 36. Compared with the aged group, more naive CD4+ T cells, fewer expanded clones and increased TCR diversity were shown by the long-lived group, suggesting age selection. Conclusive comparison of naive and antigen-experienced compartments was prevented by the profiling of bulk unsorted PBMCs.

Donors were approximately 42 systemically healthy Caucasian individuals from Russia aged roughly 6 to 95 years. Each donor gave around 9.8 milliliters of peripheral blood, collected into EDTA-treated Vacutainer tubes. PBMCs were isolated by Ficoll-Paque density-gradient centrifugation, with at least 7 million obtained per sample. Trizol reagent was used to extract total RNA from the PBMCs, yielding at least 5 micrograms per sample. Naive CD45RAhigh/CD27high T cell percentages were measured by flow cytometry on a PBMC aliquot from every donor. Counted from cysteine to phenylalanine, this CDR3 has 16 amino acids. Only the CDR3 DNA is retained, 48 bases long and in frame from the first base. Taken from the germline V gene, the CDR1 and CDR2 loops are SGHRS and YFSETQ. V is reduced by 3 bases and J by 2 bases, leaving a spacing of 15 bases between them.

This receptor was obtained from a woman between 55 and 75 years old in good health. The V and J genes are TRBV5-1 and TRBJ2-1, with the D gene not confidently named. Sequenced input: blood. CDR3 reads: CASSWTQGGPYNEQFF. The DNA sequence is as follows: TGCGCCAGCAGCTGGACCCAAGGCGGCCCCTACAATGAGCAGTTCTTC. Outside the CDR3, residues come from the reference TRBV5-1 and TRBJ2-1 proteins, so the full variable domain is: KAGVTQTPRYLIKTRGQQVTLSCSPISGHRSVSWYQQTPGQGLQFLFEYFSETQRNKGNFPGRFSGRQFSNSRSEMNVSTLELGDSALYLCASSWTQGGPYNEQFFGPGTRLTVL.